The 20 T cell receptor beta chains in this list originate from one sample, sequenced in a study of OX40 agonist ivuxolimab in advanced cancers. Profiled with immunoSEQ multiplex PCR; TCRdb holds only in-frame clones, not every one. The sample holds roughly 80,000 clones, over 75% seen once. The sample in question was CD4+ or CD8+ T cells sorted from blood, obtained in a trial of the OX40 agonist ivuxolimab. The receptors come from an adult with an advanced solid tumor such as melanoma, head and neck, liver or kidney cancer.

The chain employs TRBV7-2 and TRBJ1-2; D is ambiguous. The CDR3 totals 13 residues. Germline assignment: CDR1 SGHTA and CDR2 FQGNSA. Trimming cost V 3 bases and J 8 bases, with 13 bases left between them. CDR3 nucleotides: TGTGCCAGCAGCTTGGAGACCGTGTCGGGCTACACCTTC. It yields the protein CASSLETVSGYTF.

The chain joins TRBV29-1 to TRBJ1-2; D is uncertain. Between the trimmed V and J ends, which lost 4 bases and 4 bases, there was a span of 13 bases. The CDR3 loop spans 13 amino acids. Germline V lookup: CDR1 SQVTM, CDR2 ANQGSEA. The CDR3 is CSVGERQVYGYTF. CDR3 bases: TGCAGCGTTGGGGAGCGGCAAGTCTATGGCTACACCTTC. Filled out from reference TRBV29-1 and TRBJ1-2, the complete variable domain reads SAVISQKPSRDICQRGTSLTIQCQVDSQVTMMFWYRQQPGQSLTLIATANQGSEATYESGFVIDKFPISRPNLTFSTLTVSNMSPEDSSIYLCSVGERQVYGYTFGSGTRLTVV.

This clone showed up just once. The V and J genes are TRBV5-1 and TRBJ2-7; D perhaps matches TRBD1 (7 bases). Germline CDR1 reads SGHRS; CDR2 reads YFSETQ. V was pared by 5 bases and J by 0 bases, with 15 bases between. CDR3 length: 15 residues. The CDR3 coding sequence is TGCGCCAGCAGAACCGGGACAGCGGGCTCCTACGAGCAGTACTTC. This gives the protein CASRTGTAGSYEQYF.

This clone appeared a single time. The genes are TRBV4-1 and TRBJ1-4; no firm D call. Germline CDR1 reads MGHRA; CDR2 reads YSYEKL. This CDR3 contains 15 residues. Between the trimmed V and J ends, which lost 3 bases and 0 bases, there was a span of 8 bases. CDR3 nucleotides: TGCGCCAGCAGCCAGAATTACCCAACTAATGAAAAACTGTTTTTT. Its translation: CASSQNYPTNEKLFF.

This clone turned up a few times. The V and J genes are TRBV7-8 and TRBJ1-5, with a possible D match to TRBD1 (5 bases). The length of the CDR3 is 17 residues. The germline gives CDR1 SGHVS, CDR2 FQNEAQ. V was shortened by 2 bases and J by 0 bases, with 14 bases between the two germline ends. CDR3 coding DNA: TGTGCCAGCAGCTTACGGGGGTTCCTTAGTAGCAATCAGCCCCAGCATTTT. Translation: CASSLRGFLSSNQPQHF.

The V gene is TRBV7-2, the J gene TRBJ1-2, with D perhaps TRBD1 (6 bases). The V gene lost 3 bases and the J gene lost 3 bases, with 17 bases spanning the gap. Germline CDR1 is SGHTA and CDR2 is FQGNSA. CDR3 length: 16 amino acids. The CDR3 nucleotides are TGTGCCAGCAGCTTGGTTATTGGGAGGACAGACTATGGCTACACCTTC. Its translation: CASSLVIGRTDYGYTF. The full variable domain, completed using reference TRBV7-2 and TRBJ1-2, is GAGVSQSPSNKVTEKGKDVELRCDPISGHTALYWYRQSLGQGLEFLIYFQGNSAPDKSGLPSDRFSAERTGGSVSTLTIQRTQQEDSAVYLCASSLVIGRTDYGYTFGSGTRLTVV.

The chain is built from TRBV6-6 and TRBJ2-3; 8 bases are a match to TRBD2. V lost 4 bases, J lost 3 bases, and 9 bases stayed unmatched. Germline V CDR1 and CDR2: MNHNY, SVGAGI (reference sequence). The CDR3 runs 16 residues. CDR3 bases: TGTGCCAGCAGTTGGGCGGCGACGGGGGGGACAGATACGCAGTATTTT. Amino acids: CASSWAATGGTDTQYF.

The chain carries TRBV30 and TRBJ2-6; the D gene could be TRBD1 or TRBD2 (5 bases each). Trimming cost V 3 bases and J 2 bases, with 8 bases left between them. The CDR3 runs 14 residues. Germline values: CDR1 GTSNPN, CDR2 SVGIG (reference sequence). CDR3 sequence reads: CAWSPGPGANVLTF. For the CDR3, the DNA is TGTGCCTGGAGCCCGGGACCTGGGGCCAACGTCCTGACTTTC. Variable domain in full (rest from reference TRBV30 and TRBJ2-6): SQTIHQWPATLVQPVGSPLSLECTVEGTSNPNLYWYRQAAGRGLQLLFYSVGIGQISSEVPQNLSASRPQDRQFILSSKKLLLSDSGFYLCAWSPGPGANVLTFGAGSRLTVL.

A remark on this clone: One junction end disagrees with the germline gene, perhaps due to a read error. The V call is TRBV7-7, the J call TRBJ2-2; possible D gene TRBD1, 6 bases. CDR3 length: 15 residues. Per the germline V gene, CDR1 is SSHAT and CDR2 is FNYEAQ (reference sequence). As DNA, the CDR3 is TGTGCTAGCAGCCCTACAGGGATCGGTACCGGGGAGCTGTTTTTT. As protein: CASSPTGIGTGELFF.

This clone occurred a few times. This chain joins TRBV4-1 and TRBJ1-5, with D uncertain. CDR3 length equals 13 residues. In germline, CDR1 is MGHRA, CDR2 YSYEKL. V lost 5 bases, J lost 4 bases, and 9 bases lay in between. The CDR3 spells CASSAQANQPQHF. In DNA, the CDR3 is TGCGCCAGCAGCGCTCAGGCGAATCAGCCCCAGCATTTT.

Details on this clone: A read error may account for a junction end that differs from germline. The rearrangement joins TRBV7-7 to TRBJ2-5; D not certain. This CDR3 spans 15 amino acids. Per the germline V gene, CDR1 is SSHAT and CDR2 is FNYEAQ (reference sequence). CDR3 region: CASSFPPAGKETQYF. CDR3 sequence (DNA): TGTGCTAGCAGCTTTCCCCCGGCAGGCAAAGAGACCCAGTACTTC.

The gene calls are TRBV2 and TRBJ1-2; possibly TRBD1 for D (5 bases). This CDR3 comprises 13 residues. The V gene lost 4 bases and the J gene lost 3 bases, with 9 bases spanning the gap. Germline CDR1 and CDR2: SNHLY and FYNNEI. CDR3 loop: CASSGQGYYGYTF. DNA of the CDR3: TGTGCCAGCAGTGGTCAGGGTTACTATGGCTACACCTTC.

The chain couples TRBV6-5 to TRBJ2-1; D gene ambiguous. Trimming removed 6 bases from V and 8 bases from J, with 14 bases in between. The CDR3 is 13 residues long. Germline V lookup: CDR1 MNHEY, CDR2 SVGAGI. Here the CDR3 reads CASSPPGRDEQFF. For the CDR3, the DNA is TGTGCCAGCAGCCCACCCGGCCGCGATGAGCAGTTCTTC.

The CDR3 DNA sequence: TGTGCCAGTAGCCCGACGAGGGACGAGCAGTACTTC. Amino acid sequence: CASSPTRDEQYF. V is TRBV19 and J is TRBJ2-7; D might be TRBD2 (5 bases). Deletions cut 6 bases from V and 5 bases from J, with 11 bases between. CDR1 and CDR2 from the germline V gene are LNHDA and SQIVND (reference sequence). This CDR3 comprises 12 residues. The entire variable domain, with the rest obtained from reference TRBV19 and TRBJ2-7, is as follows: DGGITQSPKYLFRKEGQNVTLSCEQNLNHDAMYWYRQDPGQGLRLIYYSQIVNDFQKGDIAEGYSVSREKKESFPLTVTSAQKNPTAFYLCASSPTRDEQYFGPGTRLTVT.

This chain joins TRBV5-5 and TRBJ1-1, with D unresolved. The V end lost 2 bases, the J end lost 1 base, and 9 bases lay between the germline ends. The germline CDR1 and CDR2 sequences are SGHKS and YYEKEE (reference sequence). The CDR3 totals 14 residues. The CDR3 protein is CASSLRQENTEAFF. The CDR3 DNA is TGTGCCAGCAGCTTACGGCAGGAGAACACTGAAGCTTTCTTT.

Here the CDR3 DNA reads TGTGCCAGCAGGGAGGGGACAGGGGTAAATTCACCCCTCCACTTT. It encodes CASREGTGVNSPLHF. This chain connects TRBV6-6 to TRBJ1-6, with 10 nucleotides matching TRBD1. Trimming removed 6 bases from V and 7 bases from J; junction bases left unmatched: 6. Germline V gene sequence: CDR1 MNHNY, CDR2 SVGAGI (reference sequence). CDR3 length: 15 amino acids.

This clone was seen a single time. Other DNA sequences of this sample code for an identical CDR3. V and J are TRBV7-8 and TRBJ2-7; a weak D match, TRBD2 (6 bases). The germline CDR1 and CDR2 sequences are SGHVS and FQNEAQ. V shed 1 base and J shed 4 bases, with 11 bases lying between them. The CDR3 is 14 amino acids. CDR3 DNA sequence: TGTGCCAGCAGCTTAGGGAGGAGGGGTTACGAGCAGTACTTC. Translated, it gives CASSLGRRGYEQYF.

Concerning this clone: Other DNA sequences in the same sample also yield this CDR3. The chain is built from TRBV11-2 and TRBJ2-1; 8 bases are a match to TRBD2. Germline V gene data show CDR1 as SGHAT and CDR2 as FQNNGV. CDR3 length: 16 amino acids. J lost 2 bases, V lost 5 bases, and 8 bases had no gene match. The CDR3 is CASSPGGRGAYNEQFF. The CDR3 region has the DNA TGTGCCAGCAGCCCCGGAGGGCGGGGGGCCTACAATGAGCAGTTCTTC. The whole variable domain, remainder taken from reference TRBV11-2 and TRBJ2-1, is EAGVAQSPRYKIIEKRQSVAFWCNPISGHATLYWYQQILGQGPKLLIQFQNNGVVDDSQLPKDRFSAERLKGVDSTLKIQPAKLEDSAVYLCASSPGGRGAYNEQFFGPGTRLTVL.

The gene calls are TRBV12-5 and TRBJ2-2; maybe TRBD1 (5 bases). CDR3 size: 13 residues. Trimming left V 8 bases short and J 2 bases short, with 9 bases between. The V gene's germline CDR1 is LGHNT and CDR2 FRNRAP. The CDR3 DNA sequence: TGTGCTAGTTGCAGGGATAACACCGGGGAGCTGTTTTTT. Its translation is CASCRDNTGELFF.

V and J are TRBV7-2 and TRBJ1-2; D is unresolved. V shed 5 bases and J shed 8 bases, with 15 bases lying between them. CDR3 size: 13 residues. CDR1 is SGHTA and CDR2 is FQGNSA in the germline V gene. The DNA of the CDR3 is TGTGCCAGCAGCCCCCGGGCTGCGAGGGGCTACACCTTC. Its translation is CASSPRAARGYTF. The whole variable domain, filled in from reference TRBV7-2 and TRBJ1-2, reads GAGVSQSPSNKVTEKGKDVELRCDPISGHTALYWYRQSLGQGLEFLIYFQGNSAPDKSGLPSDRFSAERTGGSVSTLTIQRTQQEDSAVYLCASSPRAARGYTFGSGTRLTVV.